This TCR beta chain was obtained from a study of tumor-infiltrating lymphocytes in primary liver carcinoma. Unsorted bulk tissue (20-30 mg) underwent RNA and DNA co-extraction. TCR beta cDNA was reverse-transcribed from about 500 ng of total RNA. The reaction used a constant-region primer and ProtoScript II reverse transcriptase. Three rounds of nested multiplex PCR with slightly modified ARM-PCR produced TCR beta libraries. The first two PCR rounds used TRBV1-TRBV30 forward primers with a C-beta reverse primer, 9 to 10 cycles each. TCRdb re-called the multiplex PCR reads through MiXCR, storing one row per CDR3 protein. Of 45,000 to 55,000 distinct CDR3 sequences in the sample, 71% were seen once. Overall study results and limits: Among the pair types, tumor region pairs showed more overlap than tumor-adjacent and tumor-blood pairs.

The table lists this clonotype with a few counts. Its matching antigen is unknown. CDR3 length: 13 residues. V shed 11 bases and J shed 5 bases, with 18 bases lying between them. Per germline, CDR1 MGHRA and CDR2 YSYEKL. The sequenced sample was liver tumor tissue from sampling region 5. The sample's subset: tumor region T5, tumor centre. The chain links TRBV4-1 to TRBJ1-2, with D perhaps TRBD1 (5 bases). This receptor was taken from a man aged 40-49 years with primary liver carcinoma and hepatitis B virus infection. DNA of the CDR3: TGCGCCGACAGCCAAGTACAGGCTTATGGCTACACCTTC. It encodes CADSQVQAYGYTF.